The 18 T cell receptor beta chains presented below share a single source sample, sequenced in a study of cytomegalovirus exposure and HLA in healthy donors. Vbeta (60) and Jbeta (13) primers were used in the PCR. Clones were sequenced by immunoSEQ multiplex PCR, and TCRdb holds only the in-frame ones, with some missing. The sample shows some 150,000 clones, just under 80% of them seen only once. Sequenced: PBMCs. The origin of the receptors is a woman in her fifties or sixties in good health and CMV-seronegative.

In the case of this clone: The junction does not match germline at one end; this may be a read error. V is TRBV19 and J is TRBJ2-1; 7 nucleotides line up with TRBD1. The CDR3 is made up of 16 amino acids. Looked up from germline, CDR1 is LNHDA and CDR2 is SQIVND (reference sequence). CDR3 region: CASRRSDRATYNGQFF. DNA of the CDR3: TGTGCCAGTAGACGGAGTGACAGGGCGACCTACAATGGGCAGTTCTTC.

This chain connects TRBV7-2 to TRBJ1-2; D is perhaps TRBD1 (6 bases). The germline V gene has CDR1 SGHTA and CDR2 FQGNSA. The CDR3 is made up of 14 amino acids. V lost 5 bases and J lost 1, with 11 bases in between. The CDR3 DNA follows: TGTGCCAGCAGCGCGGACAGATTTAACTATGGCTACACCTTC. Translation: CASSADRFNYGYTF.

This clone has more than one count but fewer than ten. The chain recombines TRBV6-1 with TRBJ1-1, with D uncertain. From germline, CDR1 is MNHNS and CDR2 SASEGT. V was pared by 2 bases and J by 2 bases, with 6 bases between. CDR3 length: 13 amino acids. The CDR3 sequence: CASSEQENTEAFF. CDR3 DNA sequence: TGTGCCAGCAGTGAACAGGAAAACACTGAAGCTTTCTTT.

This chain uses TRBV19 with TRBJ1-1; D may be TRBD1 (6 bases). CDR1 is LNHDA, CDR2 SQIVND, per germline (reference sequence). Trimming took off 3 bases at V and 6 bases at J, with 17 bases between the two ends. The CDR3 is 15 residues long. CDR3 in amino acids: CASSILKGGGAEAFF. CDR3 coding DNA: TGTGCCAGTAGTATTCTGAAGGGGGGGGGAGCTGAAGCTTTCTTT.

The CDR3 reads CASSLNPGGYNEQFF. CDR3 coding DNA: TGTGCCAGCAGCTTAAACCCGGGAGGCTACAATGAGCAGTTCTTC. V and J are TRBV7-3 and TRBJ2-1, with 7 bases identical to TRBD2. V dropped 1 base and J dropped 3; count of bases not matched to a gene: 3. The CDR3 is made up of 15 amino acids. Germline CDR1 SGHTA, CDR2 FQGTGA.

The chain employs TRBV27 and TRBJ2-7, with 8 bases fitting TRBD1. Per the germline V gene, CDR1 is MNHEY and CDR2 is SMNVEV (reference sequence). The CDR3 has 14 residues. The junction had 3 bases not matched to a gene; V was cut back by 5 bases and J by 0 bases. The CDR3 loop is CASSKDRASYEQYF. CDR3 in DNA: TGTGCCAGCAGTAAGGACAGGGCCTCCTACGAGCAGTACTTC.

This clone has more than one count but fewer than ten. The V gene is TRBV11-3, the J gene TRBJ2-7; D not resolved. CDR3 length: 15 amino acids. CDR1 is SGHNT, CDR2 YENEEA, per germline. The V end lost 0 bases, the J end lost 5 bases, and 14 bases lay between the germline ends. In DNA, the CDR3 is TGTGCCAGCAGCTTAGATCTAGTCTCTCCTGACGAGCAGTACTTC. It is translated as CASSLDLVSPDEQYF.

The chain is built from TRBV15 and TRBJ2-7; 7 bases align to TRBD2. The CDR3 length is 14 residues. Germline CDR1 is LNHNV and CDR2 is YYDKDF (reference sequence). Trimming at V came to 1 base and at J to 2 bases, leaving 2 bases not matched to a gene. In DNA form, the CDR3 reads TGTGCCACCAGCAGAGTGGCGGGAGCCTACGAGCAGTACTTC. Translation gives CATSRVAGAYEQYF.

The chain carries TRBV20-1 and TRBJ2-1; TRBD1 might be the D (6 bases). V was pared by 6 bases and J by 15 bases, with 12 bases between. CDR1 is DFQATT, CDR2 SNEGSKA, per germline (reference sequence). This CDR3 is 9 amino acids long. CDR3 DNA: TGCAGTGCCCCGGGGACACGGTTCTTC. This sequence encodes CSAPGTRFF.

This clone was detected only a few times. CDR3 amino acids: CASSHPPGAEFYNEQFF. CDR3 coding DNA: TGCGCCAGCAGCCATCCCCCTGGGGCAGAATTTTACAATGAGCAGTTCTTC. This chain links TRBV4-1 with TRBJ2-1; tentative D call: TRBD1 (5 bases). This CDR3 spans 17 amino acids. V lost 3 bases to trimming and J lost 4 bases, with 19 bases between them. The germline V gene has CDR1 MGHRA and CDR2 YSYEKL.

This clone was counted between two and nine times. The rearrangement uses TRBV12-5 and TRBJ2-3; 8 positions match TRBD2. The ends lost 6 bases at V and 4 bases at J; junction bases unmatched: 6. Per germline, CDR1 LGHNT and CDR2 FRNRAP. This CDR3 has 14 residues. The CDR3 protein is CASGGGGTADTQYF. As DNA, the CDR3 is TGTGCTAGTGGCGGGGGGGGCACTGCAGATACGCAGTATTTT.

The V and J genes are TRBV28 and TRBJ1-6; no clear D gene. This CDR3 comprises 15 residues. Trimming cost V 4 bases and J 1 base, with 8 bases left between them. The germline V gene has CDR1 MDHEN and CDR2 SYDVKM. The CDR3 nucleotides read TGTGCCAGCAGTTCTGAGGGTTCCTATAATTCACCCCTCCACTTT. Translating it yields CASSSEGSYNSPLHF. The full variable domain, rest sourced from reference TRBV28 and TRBJ1-6, is DVKVTQSSRYLVKRTGEKVFLECVQDMDHENMFWYRQDPGLGLRLIYFSYDVKMKEKGDIPEGYSVSREKKERFSLILESASTNQTSMYLCASSSEGSYNSPLHFGNGTRLTVT.

The chain is built from TRBV28 and TRBJ2-7; maybe TRBD1 (6 bases). This CDR3 comprises 10 residues. The germline V and J ends were trimmed by 10 bases and 3 bases, with 7 bases remaining between them. The germline CDR1 and CDR2 sequences are MDHEN and SYDVKM. The CDR3 region is CAIGGYEQYF. CDR3 nucleotides: TGTGCCATAGGGGGCTACGAGCAGTACTTC.

The chain couples TRBV28 to TRBJ2-7; D gene unclear. V was cut by 3 bases and J by 2 bases, with 11 bases left in between. Germline loops: CDR1 MDHEN, CDR2 SYDVKM. The CDR3 runs to 14 residues. The CDR3 sequence is CASSFGLVTYEQYF. The DNA for the CDR3 is TGTGCCAGCAGTTTTGGTCTAGTTACCTACGAGCAGTACTTC.

The chain is built from TRBV19 and TRBJ2-7, with D possibly being TRBD2 (5 bases). The CDR3 extends over 14 amino acids. V lost 9 bases to trimming and J lost 5 bases, with 20 bases between them. The V gene's germline CDR1 is LNHDA and CDR2 SQIVND (reference sequence). The CDR3 protein is CASTSGSLGDEQYF. CDR3 DNA: TGTGCCAGCACGTCAGGTTCACTAGGTGACGAGCAGTACTTC.

The J gene is TRBJ2-5, the V gene TRBV25-1; D uncertain. Germline CDR1 is MGHDK and CDR2 is SYGVNS. The V end was cut by 4 bases, the J end by 7 bases, with 4 bases between. This CDR3 comprises 10 residues. CDR3 coding DNA: TGTGCCAGCAGTGCCGGGACCCAGTACTTC. Its translation is CASSAGTQYF.

This clone occurred a few times. The gene calls are TRBV6-6 and TRBJ1-1; D remains ambiguous. The V gene lost 5 bases and the J gene lost 11 bases, with 18 bases spanning the gap. Germline assignment: CDR1 MNHNY and CDR2 SVGAGI (reference sequence). The CDR3 has 13 amino acids. The CDR3 sequence: CASSRPEAVRAFF. The CDR3 DNA is TGTGCCAGCAGTCGACCCGAGGCAGTGAGGGCTTTCTTT.

This rearrangement joins TRBV9 to TRBJ2-3; a weak D match, TRBD1 (6 bases). The CDR3 consists of 16 residues. Germline V gene lookup returns CDR1 SGDLS and CDR2 YYNGEE. V was trimmed by 3 bases and J by 0 bases, leaving 14 bases between them. The CDR3 reads CASSAQGSPSTDTQYF. The CDR3 bases are TGTGCCAGCAGCGCCCAGGGGTCCCCTAGCACAGATACGCAGTATTTT.